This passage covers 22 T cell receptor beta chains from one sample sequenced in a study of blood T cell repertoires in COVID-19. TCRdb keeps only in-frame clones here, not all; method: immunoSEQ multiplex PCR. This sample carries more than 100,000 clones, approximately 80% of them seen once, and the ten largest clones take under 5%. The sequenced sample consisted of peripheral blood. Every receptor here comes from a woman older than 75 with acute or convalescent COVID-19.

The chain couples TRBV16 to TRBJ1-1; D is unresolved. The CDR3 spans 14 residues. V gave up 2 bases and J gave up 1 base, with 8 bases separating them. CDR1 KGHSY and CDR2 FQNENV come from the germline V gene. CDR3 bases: TGTGCCAGCAGCCAAAGCCCAGGGAACACTGAAGCTTTCTTT. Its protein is CASSQSPGNTEAFF.

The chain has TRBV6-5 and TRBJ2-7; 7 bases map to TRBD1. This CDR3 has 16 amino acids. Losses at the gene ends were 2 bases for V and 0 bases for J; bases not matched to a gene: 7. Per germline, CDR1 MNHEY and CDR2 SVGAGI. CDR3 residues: CASSYRTGDSSYEQYF. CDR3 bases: TGTGCCAGCAGTTACCGGACAGGCGATAGCTCCTACGAGCAGTACTTC.

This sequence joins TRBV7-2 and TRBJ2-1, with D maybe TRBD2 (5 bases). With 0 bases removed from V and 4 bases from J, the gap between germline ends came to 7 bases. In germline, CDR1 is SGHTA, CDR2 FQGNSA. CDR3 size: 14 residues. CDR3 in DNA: TGTGCCAGCAGCTTAGCGGGAGTATACAATGAGCAGTTCTTC. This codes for CASSLAGVYNEQFF.

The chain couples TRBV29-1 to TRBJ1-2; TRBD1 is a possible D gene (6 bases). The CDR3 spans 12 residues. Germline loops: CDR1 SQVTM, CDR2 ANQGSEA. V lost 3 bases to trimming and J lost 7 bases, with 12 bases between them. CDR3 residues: CSVEGARRGYTF. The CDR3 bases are TGCAGCGTTGAGGGGGCGCGTCGTGGCTACACCTTC. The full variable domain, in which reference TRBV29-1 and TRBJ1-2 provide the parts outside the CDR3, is SAVISQKPSRDICQRGTSLTIQCQVDSQVTMMFWYRQQPGQSLTLIATANQGSEATYESGFVIDKFPISRPNLTFSTLTVSNMSPEDSSIYLCSVEGARRGYTFGSGTRLTVV.

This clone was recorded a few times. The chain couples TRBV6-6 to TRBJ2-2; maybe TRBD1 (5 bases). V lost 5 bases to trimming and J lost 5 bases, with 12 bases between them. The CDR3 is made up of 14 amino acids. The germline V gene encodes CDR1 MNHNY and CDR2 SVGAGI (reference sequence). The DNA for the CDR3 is TGTGCCAGCAGTCGGACATCCGGAACCGGGGAGCTGTTTTTT. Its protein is CASSRTSGTGELFF.

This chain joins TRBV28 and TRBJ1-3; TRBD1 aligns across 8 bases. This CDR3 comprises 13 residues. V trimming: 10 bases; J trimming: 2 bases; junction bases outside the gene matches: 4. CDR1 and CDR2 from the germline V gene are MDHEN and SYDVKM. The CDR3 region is CATEQGAGNTIYF. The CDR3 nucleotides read TGTGCCACTGAACAGGGGGCTGGAAACACCATATATTTT.

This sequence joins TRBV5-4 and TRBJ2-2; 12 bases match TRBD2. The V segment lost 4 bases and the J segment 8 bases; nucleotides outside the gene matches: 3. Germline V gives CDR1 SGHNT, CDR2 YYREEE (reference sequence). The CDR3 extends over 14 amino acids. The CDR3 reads CASSRGTSGGELFF. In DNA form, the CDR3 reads TGTGCCAGCAGCCGAGGGACTAGCGGGGGGGAGCTGTTTTTT.

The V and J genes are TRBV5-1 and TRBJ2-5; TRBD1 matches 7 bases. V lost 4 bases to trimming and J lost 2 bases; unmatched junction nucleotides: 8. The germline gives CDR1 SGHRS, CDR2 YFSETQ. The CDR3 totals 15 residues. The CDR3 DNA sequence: TGCGCCAGCAGCCCAGGGGGTGGAACACAAGAGACCCAGTACTTC. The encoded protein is CASSPGGGTQETQYF. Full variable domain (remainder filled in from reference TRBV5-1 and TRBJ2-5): KAGVTQTPRYLIKTRGQQVTLSCSPISGHRSVSWYQQTPGQGLQFLFEYFSETQRNKGNFPGRFSGRQFSNSRSEMNVSTLELGDSALYLCASSPGGGTQETQYFGPGTRLLVL.

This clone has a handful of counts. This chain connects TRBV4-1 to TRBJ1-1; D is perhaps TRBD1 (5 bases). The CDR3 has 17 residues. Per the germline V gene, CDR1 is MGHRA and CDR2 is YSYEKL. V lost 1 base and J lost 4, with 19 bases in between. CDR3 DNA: TGCGCCAGCAGCCAAGCTGGGTGGGGGAGGGCTGGCACTGAAGCTTTCTTT. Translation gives CASSQAGWGRAGTEAFF.

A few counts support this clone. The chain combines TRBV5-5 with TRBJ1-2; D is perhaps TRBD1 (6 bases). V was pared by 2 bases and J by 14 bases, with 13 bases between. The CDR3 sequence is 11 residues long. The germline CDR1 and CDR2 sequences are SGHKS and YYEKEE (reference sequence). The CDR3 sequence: CASSLSRGGTF. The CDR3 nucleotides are TGTGCCAGCAGCTTATCCAGGGGTGGGACCTTC.

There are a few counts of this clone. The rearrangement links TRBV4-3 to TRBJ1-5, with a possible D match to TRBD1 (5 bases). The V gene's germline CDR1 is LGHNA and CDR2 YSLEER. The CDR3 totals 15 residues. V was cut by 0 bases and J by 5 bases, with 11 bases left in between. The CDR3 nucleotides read TGCGCCAGCAGCCAAGAGCGACAGCCTTATCAGCCCCAGCATTTT. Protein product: CASSQERQPYQPQHF.

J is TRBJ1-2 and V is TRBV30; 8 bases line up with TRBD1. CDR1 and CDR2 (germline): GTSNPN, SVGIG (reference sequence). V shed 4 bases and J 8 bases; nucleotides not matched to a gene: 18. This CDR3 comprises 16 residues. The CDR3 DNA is TGTGCCTGGATGATGTACGGGACAGGCTGGCGTGGGGGCTACACCTTC. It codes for CAWMMYGTGWRGGYTF.

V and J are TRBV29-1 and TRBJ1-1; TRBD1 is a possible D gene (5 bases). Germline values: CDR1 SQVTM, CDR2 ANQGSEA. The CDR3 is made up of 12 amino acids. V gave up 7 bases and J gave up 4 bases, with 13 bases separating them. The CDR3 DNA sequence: TGCAGCGCCGGACATCTGAGCACTGAAGCTTTCTTT. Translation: CSAGHLSTEAFF.

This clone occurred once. The CDR3 DNA sequence: TGCGCCAGCAGCCCTAGACAGTTCGCAGATACGCAGTATTTT. Translation: CASSPRQFADTQYF. V gene TRBV5-1 combines with J gene TRBJ2-3; D is possibly TRBD1 (5 bases). Germline CDR1 SGHRS, CDR2 YFSETQ. The V end was cut by 4 bases, the J end by 4 bases, with 13 bases between. This CDR3 spans 14 amino acids.

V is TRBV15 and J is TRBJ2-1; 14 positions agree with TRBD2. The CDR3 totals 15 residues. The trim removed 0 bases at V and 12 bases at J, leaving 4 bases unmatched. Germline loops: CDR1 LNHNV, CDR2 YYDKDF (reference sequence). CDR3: CATSRDRLAGGPQFF. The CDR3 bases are TGTGCCACCAGCAGAGATCGACTAGCGGGGGGGCCGCAGTTCTTC. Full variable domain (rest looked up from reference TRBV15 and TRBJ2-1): DAMVIQNPRYQVTQFGKPVTLSCSQTLNHNVMYWYQQKSSQAPKLLFHYYDKDFNNEADTPDNFQSRRPNTSFCFLDIRSPGLGDTAMYLCATSRDRLAGGPQFFGPGTRLTVL.

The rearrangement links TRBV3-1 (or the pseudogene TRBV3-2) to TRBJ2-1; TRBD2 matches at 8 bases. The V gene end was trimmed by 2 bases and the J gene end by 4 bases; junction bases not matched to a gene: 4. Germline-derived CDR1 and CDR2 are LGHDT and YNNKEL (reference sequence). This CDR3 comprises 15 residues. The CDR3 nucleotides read TGTGCCAGCAGCCAAAGGCGGGGGGCTTACAATGAGCAGTTCTTC. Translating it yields CASSQRRGAYNEQFF.

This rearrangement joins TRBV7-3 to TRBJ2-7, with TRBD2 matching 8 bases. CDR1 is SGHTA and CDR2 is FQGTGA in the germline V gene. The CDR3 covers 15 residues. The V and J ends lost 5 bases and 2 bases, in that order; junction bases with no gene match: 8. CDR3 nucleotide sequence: TGTGCCAGCAGCCCCCGGGGGGGGCCCCCCTACGAGCAGTACTTC. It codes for CASSPRGGPPYEQYF.

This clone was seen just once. The CDR3 region is CASSEVPGEGYTF. CDR3 bases: TGTGCCAGCAGTGAGGTCCCCGGAGAGGGCTACACCTTC. This rearrangement joins TRBV2 to TRBJ1-2; D gene ambiguous. Deletions cut 3 bases from V and 8 bases from J, with 13 bases between. Germline CDR1 reads SNHLY; CDR2 reads FYNNEI. The length of the CDR3 is 13 residues.

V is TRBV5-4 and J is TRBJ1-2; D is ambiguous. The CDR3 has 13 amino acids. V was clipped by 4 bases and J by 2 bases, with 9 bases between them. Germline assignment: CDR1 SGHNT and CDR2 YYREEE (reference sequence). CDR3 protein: CASSPAVNYGYTF. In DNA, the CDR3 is TGTGCCAGCAGCCCCGCGGTGAACTATGGCTACACCTTC.

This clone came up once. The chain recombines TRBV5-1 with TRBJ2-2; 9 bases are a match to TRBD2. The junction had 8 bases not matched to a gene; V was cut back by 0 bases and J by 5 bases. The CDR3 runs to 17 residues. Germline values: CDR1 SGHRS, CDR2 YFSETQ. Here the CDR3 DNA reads TGCGCCAGCAGCTTGGTGCGGGAGGGCATATCTACCGGGGAGCTGTTTTTT. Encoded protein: CASSLVREGISTGELFF.

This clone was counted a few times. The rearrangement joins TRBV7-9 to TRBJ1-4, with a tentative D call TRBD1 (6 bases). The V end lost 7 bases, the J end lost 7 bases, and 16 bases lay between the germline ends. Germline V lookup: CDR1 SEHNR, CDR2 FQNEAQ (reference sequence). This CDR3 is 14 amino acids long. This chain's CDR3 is CASTRGGGTEKLFF. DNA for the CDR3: TGTGCCAGCACCCGAGGGGGTGGTACTGAAAAACTGTTTTTT.

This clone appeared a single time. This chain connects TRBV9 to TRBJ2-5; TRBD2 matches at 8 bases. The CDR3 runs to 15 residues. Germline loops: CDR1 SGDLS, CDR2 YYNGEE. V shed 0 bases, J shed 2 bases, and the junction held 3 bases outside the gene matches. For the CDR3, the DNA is TGTGCCAGCAGCGTAGGGACTAGCTGGCAAGAGACCCAGTACTTC. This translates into CASSVGTSWQETQYF.